This T cell receptor beta chain was recorded in a study of cytomegalovirus exposure and HLA in healthy donors. About the research overall: T cells numbering about 200 million yielded some 120 million unique TCR beta sequences in an earlier analysis. Study results and caveats: The majority of CMV-associated TCR beta chains were reported as apparently HLA-restricted in a later analysis. Altogether, around 160 TCR beta chains were recorded as cytomegalovirus-associated. A later analysis revealed that TCR association rates differed between HLA loci, peaking at DRB1 and bottoming out at HLA-C.

Remarks on this clone: What it binds is not known.

Vbeta (60) and Jbeta (13) primers were used in the PCR. The protocol was immunoSEQ multiplex PCR, while the TCRdb copy is restricted to in-frame clones and leaves out a portion. The sample has more than 200,000 clones, roughly 87% seen once. CDR3 length equals 16 residues. Germline CDR1 and CDR2: SEHNR and FQNEAQ (reference sequence). V shed 0 bases, J shed 8 bases, and the junction held 6 bases outside the gene matches. This sequence originates from a man in his forties in good health and CMV-seropositive. The chain carries TRBV7-9 and TRBJ2-2; 10 nucleotides align to TRBD2. The sequencing input was PBMCs. The CDR3 loop reads CASSLALAGVKGELFF. CDR3 DNA: TGTGCCAGCAGCTTAGCTCTAGCGGGAGTAAAGGGGGAGCTGTTTTTT.